This TCR beta chain was retrieved from a study of cytomegalovirus exposure and HLA in healthy donors. This clone was counted between two and nine times. Using immunoSEQ multiplex PCR, the repertoire was profiled, and TCRdb retains in-frame clones only, with some absent. The sample comprises about 350,000 clones, roughly 90% of which are singletons, and roughly 1.1% rests with the top ten. This CDR3 is 15 amino acids long. Germline V gene sequence: CDR1 MNHEY, CDR2 SMNVEV (reference sequence). The germline V and J ends were trimmed by 0 bases and 5 bases, with 8 bases remaining between them. The sequenced material came from PBMCs. This sequence joins TRBV27 and TRBJ1-6, with D tentatively TRBD1 (6 bases). The clonotype originates from a woman aged 25 to 39 in good health and CMV-seropositive. CDR3 sequence: CASSLSEGDNSPLHF. The CDR3 nucleotides read TGTGCCAGCAGTTTATCGGAGGGGGATAATTCACCCCTCCACTTT.